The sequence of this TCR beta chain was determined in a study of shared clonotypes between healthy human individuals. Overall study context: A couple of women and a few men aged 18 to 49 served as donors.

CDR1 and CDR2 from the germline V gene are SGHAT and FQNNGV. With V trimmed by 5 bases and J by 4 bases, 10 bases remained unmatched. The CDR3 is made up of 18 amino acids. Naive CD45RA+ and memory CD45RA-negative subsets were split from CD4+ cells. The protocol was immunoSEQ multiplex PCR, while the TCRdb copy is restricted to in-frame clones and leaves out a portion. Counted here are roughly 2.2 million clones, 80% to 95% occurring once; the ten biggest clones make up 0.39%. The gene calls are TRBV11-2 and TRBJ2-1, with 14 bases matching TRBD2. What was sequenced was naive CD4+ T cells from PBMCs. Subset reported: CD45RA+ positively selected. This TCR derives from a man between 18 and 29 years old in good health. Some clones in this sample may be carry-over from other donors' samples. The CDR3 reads CASSTRGTSGSIYNEQFF. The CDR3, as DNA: TGTGCCAGCAGCACCCGTGGGACTAGCGGGAGTATATACAATGAGCAGTTCTTC. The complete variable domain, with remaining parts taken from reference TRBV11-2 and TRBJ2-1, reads EAGVAQSPRYKIIEKRQSVAFWCNPISGHATLYWYQQILGQGPKLLIQFQNNGVVDDSQLPKDRFSAERLKGVDSTLKIQPAKLEDSAVYLCASSTRGTSGSIYNEQFFGPGTRLTVL.